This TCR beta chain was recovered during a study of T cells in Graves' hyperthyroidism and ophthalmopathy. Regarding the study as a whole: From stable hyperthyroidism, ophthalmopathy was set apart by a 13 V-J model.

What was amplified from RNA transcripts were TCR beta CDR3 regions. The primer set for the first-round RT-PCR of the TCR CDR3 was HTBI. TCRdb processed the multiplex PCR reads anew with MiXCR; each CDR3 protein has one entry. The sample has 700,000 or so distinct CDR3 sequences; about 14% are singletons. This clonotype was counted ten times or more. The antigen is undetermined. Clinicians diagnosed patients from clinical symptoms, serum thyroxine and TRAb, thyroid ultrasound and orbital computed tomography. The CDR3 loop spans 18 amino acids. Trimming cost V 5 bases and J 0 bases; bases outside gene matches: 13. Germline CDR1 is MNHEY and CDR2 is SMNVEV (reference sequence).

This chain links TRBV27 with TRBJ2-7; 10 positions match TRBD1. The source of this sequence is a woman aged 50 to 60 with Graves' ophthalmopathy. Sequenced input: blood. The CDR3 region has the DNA TGTGCCAGCAGTCCCTACCAAATACGGACAGGGGGCTCCTACGAGCAGTACTTC. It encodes CASSPYQIRTGGSYEQYF.